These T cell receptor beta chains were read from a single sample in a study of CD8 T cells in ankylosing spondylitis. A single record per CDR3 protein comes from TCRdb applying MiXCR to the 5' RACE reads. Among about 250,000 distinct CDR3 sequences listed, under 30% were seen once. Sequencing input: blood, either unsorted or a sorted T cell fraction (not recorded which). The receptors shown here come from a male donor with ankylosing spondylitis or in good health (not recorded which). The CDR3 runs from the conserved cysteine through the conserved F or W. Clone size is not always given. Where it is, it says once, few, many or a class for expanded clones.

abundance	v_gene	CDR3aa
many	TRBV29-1	CSVRDRVFGEQYF
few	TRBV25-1	CASSEVGTGGASGYTF
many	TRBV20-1	CSATGKAEQFF
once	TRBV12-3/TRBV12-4	CASSLAQGAGNEQFF
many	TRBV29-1	CSVEDANEQFF
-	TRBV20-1	CSASSLAGGGEQFF
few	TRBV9	CASSVADFSGNTIYF
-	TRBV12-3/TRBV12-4	CASSFGRNTDTQYF
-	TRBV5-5	CARSPGPPSGELFF
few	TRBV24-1	CATSAVRGLAGDYEQYF
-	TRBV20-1	CSAYREVHTGELFF
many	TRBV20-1	CSALAGGPSEQFF
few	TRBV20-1	CSVARQAVNSPLHF
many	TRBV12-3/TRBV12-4	CASNSGLNTEAFF
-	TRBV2	CASSLEDWDTQYF
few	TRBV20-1	CSARDDGKGESEQFF
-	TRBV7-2	CASSSGTGGVNEQFF
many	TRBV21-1	CASSKGTEYQPQHF
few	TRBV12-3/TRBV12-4	CASGPGAQETQYF
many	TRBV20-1	CSATGRTNQPQHF
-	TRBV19	CASSARRGSYEQYF
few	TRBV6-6	CASGEGDTQYF
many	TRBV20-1	CSANGGAAETQYF
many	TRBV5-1	CASSLTQNTGELFF
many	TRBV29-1	CSVGRGMGTEAFF
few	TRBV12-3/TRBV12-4	CASGVRSTNEKLFF
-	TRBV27	CASSFRRNYGYTF
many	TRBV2	CASSVQTGRETQYF
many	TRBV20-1	CSAPTSGGSYEQYF
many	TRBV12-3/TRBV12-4	CASSLARHNEQFF
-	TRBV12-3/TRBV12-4	CASSFSSAGGTTQYF
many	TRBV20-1	CSAQNTGTGFDQPQHF
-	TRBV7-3	CASSLSGTGSEKLFF
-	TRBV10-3	CAGRDGTNYGYTF
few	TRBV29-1	CSVVGEAYGYTF
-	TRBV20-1	CSASFPGRNYGYTF
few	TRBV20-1	CSARDLGQGETQYF
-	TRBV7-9	CASSSSWTYNEQFF
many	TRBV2	CASSQDRGETQYF
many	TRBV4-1	CASSQLRDSRVEAFF
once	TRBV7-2	CASSPQTSGGVQKFF
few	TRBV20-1	CSAPDGNTEAFF
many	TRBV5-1	CASSSRSTEGEKLFF
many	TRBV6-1	CASSESYRILGNQPQHF
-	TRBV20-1	CSADQDGESTDTQYF
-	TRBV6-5	CASSYSGGNQPQHF
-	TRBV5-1	CASSQQGKHNEQFF